These 26 T cell receptor beta chains originate from one sample sequenced in a study of identifying expanded T cells in peripheral blood. Assay used: immunoSEQ multiplex PCR; TCRdb lists only in-frame clones, some missing. The table records 55,000 to 75,000 clones, around 87% of them present only once. Sequencing was carried out using blood. The receptors originated from a person aged 18 to 70 in good health.

The V gene is TRBV5-1, the J gene TRBJ2-7, with TRBD1 identical over 11 bases. CDR1 and CDR2 (germline): SGHRS, YFSETQ. With 4 bases clipped from V and 6 bases from J, the junction kept 9 bases outside the gene matches. The CDR3 sequence is 15 residues long. The CDR3, as DNA: TGCGCCAGCAGCACCCGGGACAGGGGGGACCCCGAGCAGTACTTC. Translation gives CASSTRDRGDPEQYF.

This rearrangement joins TRBV19 to TRBJ1-5, with D maybe TRBD1 (5 bases). The CDR3 is 17 amino acids. V lost 5 bases and J lost 0, with 17 bases in between. Germline loops: CDR1 LNHDA, CDR2 SQIVND (reference sequence). CDR3 in amino acids: CASSSGSAGNSNQPQHF. The CDR3 coding sequence is TGTGCCAGTAGTTCGGGAAGCGCAGGGAATAGCAATCAGCCCCAGCATTTT.

The chain recombines TRBV5-8 with TRBJ2-3; perhaps TRBD1 as D (5 bases). The germline V gene encodes CDR1 SGHTS and CDR2 YDEGEE. V was clipped by 2 bases and J by 5 bases, with 12 bases between them. The CDR3 length is 14 residues. The CDR3 DNA is TGTGCCAGCAGCTTAGGGGTGGTTGGAGATACGCAGTATTTT. Protein product: CASSLGVVGDTQYF.

This chain uses TRBV5-4 with TRBJ1-4; D unresolved. Germline V gene lookup returns CDR1 SGHNT and CDR2 YYREEE (reference sequence). CDR3 length equals 15 residues. V lost 4 bases to trimming and J lost 0 bases, with 10 bases between them. The CDR3, as DNA: TGTGCCAGCAGCCATGACGGAGCAACTAATGAAAAACTGTTTTTT. Protein product: CASSHDGATNEKLFF.

The chain links TRBV28 to TRBJ1-4; 7 bases are a match to TRBD1. The junction had 10 bases not matched to a gene; V was cut back by 5 bases and J by 1 base. The germline CDR1 and CDR2 sequences are MDHEN and SYDVKM. The CDR3 is 17 amino acids. The CDR3: CASSRTGLRRTNEKLFF. The CDR3 DNA sequence: TGTGCCAGCAGTAGGACAGGTCTTAGGAGAACTAATGAAAAACTGTTTTTT.

This rearrangement joins TRBV7-2 to TRBJ2-3; possible D gene TRBD1, 7 bases. The germline gives CDR1 SGHTA, CDR2 FQGNSA. With 5 bases removed from V and 0 bases from J, the gap between germline ends came to 15 bases. The CDR3 totals 16 residues. This CDR3 is CASSGGTASSTDTQYF. DNA of the CDR3: TGTGCCAGCAGCGGCGGGACAGCTTCTAGCACAGATACGCAGTATTTT.

The chain employs TRBV25-1 and TRBJ2-5; the match to TRBD2 covers 9 bases. Germline V gene sequence: CDR1 MGHDK, CDR2 SYGVNS. The CDR3 has 15 residues. V lost 4 bases to trimming and J lost 1 base; unmatched junction nucleotides: 4. The CDR3 sequence is CASSVLAGLQETQYF. The DNA for the CDR3 is TGTGCCAGCAGTGTTCTAGCGGGACTCCAAGAGACCCAGTACTTC.

The rearrangement uses TRBV28 and TRBJ2-7; D is possibly TRBD2 (5 bases). Germline V gene lookup returns CDR1 MDHEN and CDR2 SYDVKM. There are 13 residues in the CDR3. V lost 4 bases to trimming and J lost 4 bases, with 11 bases between them. DNA for the CDR3: TGTGCCAGCAGTTACGCTAGCAGATACGAGCAGTACTTC. Protein sequence: CASSYASRYEQYF.

The chain links TRBV13 to TRBJ2-2; D unclear. The CDR3 has 14 amino acids. Trimming pared 6 bases from V and 1 base from J, leaving 9 bases between. Germline CDR1 reads PRHDT; CDR2 reads FYEKMQ (reference sequence). The CDR3 loop is CASSSLVNTGELFF. CDR3 DNA sequence: TGTGCCAGCAGTTCTCTGGTGAACACCGGGGAGCTGTTTTTT. The variable domain in full, with the rest retrieved from reference TRBV13 and TRBJ2-2, is AAGVIQSPRHLIKEKRETATLKCYPIPRHDTVYWYQQGPGQDPQFLISFYEKMQSDKGSIPDRFSAQQFSDYHSELNMSSLELGDSALYFCASSSLVNTGELFFGEGSRLTVL.

The chain recombines TRBV27 with TRBJ2-7; D gene unclear. The ends were cut back, 3 bases at V and 5 bases at J, with 11 bases in the middle. CDR1 MNHEY and CDR2 SMNVEV come from the germline V gene (reference sequence). This CDR3 contains 13 residues. Here the CDR3 DNA reads TGTGCCAGCAGTTTCGCCGGTGGGAACGAGCAGTACTTC. Translated, it gives CASSFAGGNEQYF.

This clone occurred once. V is TRBV7-9 and J is TRBJ1-1, with TRBD1 matching over 9 bases. V gave up 4 bases and J gave up 3 bases; unmatched junction bases: 9. CDR1 SEHNR and CDR2 FQNEAQ come from the germline V gene (reference sequence). The length of the CDR3 is 16 residues. Here the CDR3 reads CASSSTGGGMDTEAFF. The DNA for the CDR3 is TGTGCCAGCAGCTCAACAGGGGGCGGGATGGACACTGAAGCTTTCTTT.

The chain couples TRBV5-8 to TRBJ2-5; D uncertain. CDR3 size: 13 residues. V lost 4 bases to trimming and J lost 4 bases, with 11 bases between them. The V gene's germline CDR1 is SGHTS and CDR2 YDEGEE. The CDR3 is CASSRRSVETQYF. The CDR3 DNA is TGTGCCAGCAGCCGGCGATCAGTAGAGACCCAGTACTTC.

The rearrangement joins TRBV5-3 to TRBJ1-1; D may be TRBD1 (5 bases). TRBV5-3 is marked as an open reading frame, function uncertain. The CDR3 covers 20 residues. V lost 4 bases and J lost 0, with 28 bases in between. Written as DNA, the CDR3 is TGTGCCAGAAGCGTTCTGAAGGTTCCGGGACTTCGACTCATGAACACTGAAGCTTTCTTT. It specifies CARSVLKVPGLRLMNTEAFF.

The V and J genes are TRBV6-1 and TRBJ2-3, with no clear D. This CDR3 contains 13 residues. V was clipped by 1 base and J by 7 bases, with 9 bases between them. Germline lookup yields CDR1 MNHNS and CDR2 SASEGT. CDR3 sequence reads: CASSEETHHTQYF. CDR3 DNA: TGTGCCAGCAGTGAAGAAACCCACCATACGCAGTATTTT.

The chain carries TRBV6-5 and TRBJ1-5; no firm D call. The CDR3 contains 14 residues. V lost 6 bases, J lost 3 bases, and 12 bases lay in between. Germline V CDR1 and CDR2: MNHEY, SVGAGI. CDR3 sequence reads: CASRLSGFNQPQHF. DNA for the CDR3: TGTGCCAGCAGGCTGTCAGGTTTCAATCAGCCCCAGCATTTT.

V and J are TRBV6-5 and TRBJ2-2; D unclear. The V gene lost 0 bases and the J gene lost 4 bases, with 3 bases spanning the gap. Germline V gene sequence: CDR1 MNHEY, CDR2 SVGAGI. The CDR3 runs to 13 residues. CDR3 coding DNA: TGTGCCAGCAGTTACTCGAGCACCGGGGAGCTGTTTTTT. Protein: CASSYSSTGELFF.

The CDR3 DNA sequence: TGTGCCAGCAGTACCCAGACACCCGGCGAGCAGTACTTC. Translated, it gives CASSTQTPGEQYF. The rearrangement uses TRBV6-1 and TRBJ2-7; D remains unclear. There are 13 residues in the CDR3. The germline gives CDR1 MNHNS, CDR2 SASEGT. Trimming took 5 bases from V and 6 from J, leaving 14 bases between them.

V gene TRBV19 combines with J gene TRBJ1-4; no firm D call. The CDR3 has 12 amino acids. V was pared by 6 bases and J by 8 bases, with 10 bases between. Germline V gives CDR1 LNHDA, CDR2 SQIVND (reference sequence). CDR3 DNA sequence: TGTGCCAGTAGAGGAAAGTGGGAAAAACTGTTTTTT. Translation: CASRGKWEKLFF.

This rearrangement joins TRBV11-1 to TRBJ2-1, with D unclear. CDR3 length: 13 residues. CDR1 is SGHAT, CDR2 FQDESV, per germline (reference sequence). V dropped 2 bases and J dropped 7 bases, with 9 bases sitting between them. CDR3 DNA sequence: TGTGCCAGCAGCTTACAGGTGAGGAATGAGCAGTTCTTC. It translates to CASSLQVRNEQFF.

The V and J genes are TRBV28 and TRBJ2-3; a weak D match, TRBD1 (6 bases). Germline CDR1 reads MDHEN; CDR2 reads SYDVKM. V was clipped by 1 base and J by 2 bases, with 10 bases between them. The CDR3 has 15 amino acids. For the CDR3, the DNA is TGTGCCAGCAGTTTATCCGGGACAAACACAGATACGCAGTATTTT. It codes for CASSLSGTNTDTQYF. The variable domain in full, completed from reference TRBV28 and TRBJ2-3, reads DVKVTQSSRYLVKRTGEKVFLECVQDMDHENMFWYRQDPGLGLRLIYFSYDVKMKEKGDIPEGYSVSREKKERFSLILESASTNQTSMYLCASSLSGTNTDTQYFGPGTRLTVL.

The chain combines TRBV12-5 with TRBJ2-7; D perhaps matches TRBD1 (5 bases). Germline assignment: CDR1 LGHNT and CDR2 FRNRAP. V was pared by 7 bases and J by 0 bases, with 10 bases between. The CDR3 has 13 amino acids. CDR3 in DNA: TGTGCTAGTGCCCTAGGACACTCCTACGAGCAGTACTTC. This encodes CASALGHSYEQYF.

The chain employs TRBV19 and TRBJ1-4, with TRBD1 identical over 7 bases. V was pared by 9 bases and J by 0 bases, with 7 bases of the junction left unmatched. Germline CDR1 LNHDA, CDR2 SQIVND (reference sequence). The CDR3 contains 15 residues. The CDR3 loop is CASRSGTATNEKLFF. CDR3 nucleotides: TGTGCCAGCCGCAGTGGGACAGCAACTAATGAAAAACTGTTTTTT. The full variable domain, rest sourced from reference TRBV19 and TRBJ1-4, is DGGITQSPKYLFRKEGQNVTLSCEQNLNHDAMYWYRQDPGQGLRLIYYSQIVNDFQKGDIAEGYSVSREKKESFPLTVTSAQKNPTAFYLCASRSGTATNEKLFFGSGTQLSVL.

This chain uses TRBV27 with TRBJ2-1; 7 bases line up with TRBD2. Germline CDR1 and CDR2: MNHEY and SMNVEV (reference sequence). The CDR3 has 12 residues. V trimming: 4 bases; J trimming: 8 bases; junction bases outside the gene matches: 2. CDR3 nucleotides: TGTGCCAGCAGTTCCCGGGGGGATGAGCAGTTCTTC. It yields the protein CASSSRGDEQFF.

The V and J genes are TRBV27 and TRBJ2-5; 7 nucleotides line up with TRBD1. The CDR3 is 13 residues long. The junction had 2 bases not matched to a gene; V was cut back by 4 bases and J by 3 bases. Germline V gene sequence: CDR1 MNHEY, CDR2 SMNVEV (reference sequence). The CDR3 DNA is TGTGCCAGCAGTTCCGACAGGGAAGAGACCCAGTACTTC. It is translated as CASSSDREETQYF.

This clone was seen just once. The rearrangement joins TRBV5-1 to TRBJ2-3; 14 positions match TRBD2. The CDR3 runs to 17 residues. V gave up 3 bases and J gave up 5 bases; unmatched junction bases: 8. The germline CDR1 and CDR2 sequences are SGHRS and YFSETQ. The CDR3 sequence: CASSSWTSGGREDTQYF. The CDR3, as DNA: TGCGCCAGCAGCTCCTGGACTAGCGGGGGGCGTGAAGATACGCAGTATTTT.

The CDR3 nucleotides read TGTGCCAGCAGTCCCCGCCCGCCCTACAATGAGCAGTTCTTC. Protein: CASSPRPPYNEQFF. The chain employs TRBV28 and TRBJ2-1; no reliable D call. In germline, CDR1 is MDHEN, CDR2 SYDVKM. V lost 5 bases and J lost 2, with 10 bases in between. The CDR3 is made up of 14 amino acids.